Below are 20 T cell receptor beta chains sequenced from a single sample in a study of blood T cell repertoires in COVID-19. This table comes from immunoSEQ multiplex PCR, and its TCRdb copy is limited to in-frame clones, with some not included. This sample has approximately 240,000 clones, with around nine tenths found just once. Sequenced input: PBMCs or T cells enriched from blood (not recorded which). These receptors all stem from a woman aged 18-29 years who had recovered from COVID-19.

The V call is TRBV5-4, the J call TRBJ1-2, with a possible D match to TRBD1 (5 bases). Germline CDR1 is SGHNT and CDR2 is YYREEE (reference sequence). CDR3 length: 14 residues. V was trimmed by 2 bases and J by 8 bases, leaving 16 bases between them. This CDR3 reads CASSLGAETRGYTF. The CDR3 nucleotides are TGTGCCAGCAGCTTAGGGGCCGAAACGAGGGGCTACACCTTC.

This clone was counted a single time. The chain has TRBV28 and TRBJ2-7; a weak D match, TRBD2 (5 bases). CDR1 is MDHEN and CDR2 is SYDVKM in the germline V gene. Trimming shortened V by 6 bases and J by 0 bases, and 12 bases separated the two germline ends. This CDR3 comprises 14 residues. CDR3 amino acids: CASRPGIYSYEQYF. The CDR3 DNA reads TGTGCCAGCAGGCCCGGGATTTACTCCTACGAGCAGTACTTC. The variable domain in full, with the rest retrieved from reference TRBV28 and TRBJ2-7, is DVKVTQSSRYLVKRTGEKVFLECVQDMDHENMFWYRQDPGLGLRLIYFSYDVKMKEKGDIPEGYSVSREKKERFSLILESASTNQTSMYLCASRPGIYSYEQYFGPGTRLTVT.

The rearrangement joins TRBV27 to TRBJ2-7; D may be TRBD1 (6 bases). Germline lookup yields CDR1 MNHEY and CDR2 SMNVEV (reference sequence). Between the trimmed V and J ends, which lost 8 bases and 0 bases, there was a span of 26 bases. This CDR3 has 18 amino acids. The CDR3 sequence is CASGRTVPTALDSYEQYF. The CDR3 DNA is TGTGCCAGCGGACGGACAGTACCTACCGCACTCGACTCCTACGAGCAGTACTTC.

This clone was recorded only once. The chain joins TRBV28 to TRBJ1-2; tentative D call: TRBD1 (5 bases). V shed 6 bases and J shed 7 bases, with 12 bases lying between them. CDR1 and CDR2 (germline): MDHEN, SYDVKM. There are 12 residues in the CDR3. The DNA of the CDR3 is TGTGCCAGCAGCAGGGTCTCGGGTGGCTACACCTTC. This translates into CASSRVSGGYTF.

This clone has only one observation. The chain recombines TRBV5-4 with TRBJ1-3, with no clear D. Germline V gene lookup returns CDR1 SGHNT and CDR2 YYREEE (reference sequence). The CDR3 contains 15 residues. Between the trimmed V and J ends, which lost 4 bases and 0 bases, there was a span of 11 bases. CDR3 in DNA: TGTGCCAGCAGCCCCGGGGTTTCCTCTGGAAACACCATATATTTT. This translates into CASSPGVSSGNTIYF.

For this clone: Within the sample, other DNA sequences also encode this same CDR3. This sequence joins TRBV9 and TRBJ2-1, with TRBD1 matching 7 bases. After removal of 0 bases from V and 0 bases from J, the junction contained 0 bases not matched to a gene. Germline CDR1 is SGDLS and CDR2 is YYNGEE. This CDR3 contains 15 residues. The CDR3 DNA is TGTGCCAGCAGCGTAGCAGGGGGCTCCTACAATGAGCAGTTCTTC. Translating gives CASSVAGGSYNEQFF.

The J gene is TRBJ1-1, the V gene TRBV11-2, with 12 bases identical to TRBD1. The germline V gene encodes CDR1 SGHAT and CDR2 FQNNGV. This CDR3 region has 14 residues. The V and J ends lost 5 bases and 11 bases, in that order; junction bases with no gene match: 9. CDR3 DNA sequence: TGTGCCAGCAGCCCCGGGGACAGGGGGCTCGGGGCTTTCTTT. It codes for CASSPGDRGLGAFF. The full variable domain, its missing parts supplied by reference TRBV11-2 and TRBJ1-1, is EAGVAQSPRYKIIEKRQSVAFWCNPISGHATLYWYQQILGQGPKLLIQFQNNGVVDDSQLPKDRFSAERLKGVDSTLKIQPAKLEDSAVYLCASSPGDRGLGAFFGQGTRLTVV.

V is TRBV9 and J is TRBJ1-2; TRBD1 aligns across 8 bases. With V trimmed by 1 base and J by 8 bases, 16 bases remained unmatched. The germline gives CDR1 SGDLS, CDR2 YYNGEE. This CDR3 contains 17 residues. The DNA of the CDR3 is TGTGCCAGCAGCGTAAGGAGTCGAGGACAGGGTGGGGAAGGCTACACCTTC. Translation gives CASSVRSRGQGGEGYTF.

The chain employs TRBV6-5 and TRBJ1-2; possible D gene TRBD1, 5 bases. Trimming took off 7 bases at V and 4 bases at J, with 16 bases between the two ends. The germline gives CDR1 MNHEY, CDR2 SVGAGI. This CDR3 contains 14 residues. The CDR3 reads CASTQDTARYGYTF. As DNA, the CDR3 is TGTGCCAGCACCCAGGACACTGCGCGCTATGGCTACACCTTC.

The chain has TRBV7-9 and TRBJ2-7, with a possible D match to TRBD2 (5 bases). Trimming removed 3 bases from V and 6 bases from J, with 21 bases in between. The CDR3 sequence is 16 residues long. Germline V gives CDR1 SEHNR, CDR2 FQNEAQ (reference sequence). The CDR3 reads CASSLTIAGRGSEQYF. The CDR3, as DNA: TGTGCCAGCAGCTTGACCATCGCCGGACGTGGGAGCGAGCAGTACTTC.

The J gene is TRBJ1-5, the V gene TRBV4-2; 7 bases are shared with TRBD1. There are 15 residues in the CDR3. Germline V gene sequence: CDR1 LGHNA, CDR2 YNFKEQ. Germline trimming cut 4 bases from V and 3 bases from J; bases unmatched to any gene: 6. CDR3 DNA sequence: TGTGCCAGCAGCCTTGTCGACAGGGACAATCAGCCCCAGCATTTT. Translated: CASSLVDRDNQPQHF.

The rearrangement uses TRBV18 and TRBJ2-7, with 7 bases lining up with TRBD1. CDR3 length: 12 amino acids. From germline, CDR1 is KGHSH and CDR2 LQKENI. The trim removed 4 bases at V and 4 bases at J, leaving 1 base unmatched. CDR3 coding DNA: TGTGCCAGCTCACGGGACAGTTACGAGCAGTACTTC. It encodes CASSRDSYEQYF.

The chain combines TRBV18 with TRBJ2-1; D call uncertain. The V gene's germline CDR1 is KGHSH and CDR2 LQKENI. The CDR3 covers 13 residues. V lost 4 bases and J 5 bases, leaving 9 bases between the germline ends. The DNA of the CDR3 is TGTGCCAGCTCACAAGAACTTGACAATGAGCAGTTCTTC. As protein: CASSQELDNEQFF.

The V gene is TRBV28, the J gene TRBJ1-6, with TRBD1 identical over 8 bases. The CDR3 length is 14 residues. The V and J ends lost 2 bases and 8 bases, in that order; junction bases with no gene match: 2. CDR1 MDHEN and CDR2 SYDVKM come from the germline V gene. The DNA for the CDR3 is TGTGCCAGCAGTTTAGGGACAGGCTATTCACCCCTCCACTTT. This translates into CASSLGTGYSPLHF.

Here the CDR3 DNA reads TGTGCCAGCAGCCAACCTCAGGGGAGCTATGGCTACACCTTC. Translated: CASSQPQGSYGYTF. The chain employs TRBV16 and TRBJ1-2, with D perhaps TRBD1 (6 bases). Germline V CDR1 and CDR2: KGHSY, FQNENV. The V gene lost 2 bases and the J gene lost 4 bases, with 11 bases spanning the gap. This CDR3 spans 14 amino acids.

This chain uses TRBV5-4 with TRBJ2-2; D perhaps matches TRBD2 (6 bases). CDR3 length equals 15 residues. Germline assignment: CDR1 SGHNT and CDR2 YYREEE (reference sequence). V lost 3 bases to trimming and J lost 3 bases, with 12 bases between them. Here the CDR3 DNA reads TGTGCCAGCAGCTCCCAGACGGGGGACACCGGGGAGCTGTTTTTT. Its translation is CASSSQTGDTGELFF.

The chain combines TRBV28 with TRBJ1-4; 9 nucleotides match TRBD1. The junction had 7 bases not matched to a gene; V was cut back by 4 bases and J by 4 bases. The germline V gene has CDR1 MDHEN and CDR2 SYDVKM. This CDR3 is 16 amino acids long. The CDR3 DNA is TGTGCCAGCAGTTCGGTACAGGGGGCCCATAATGAAAAACTGTTTTTT. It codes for CASSSVQGAHNEKLFF.

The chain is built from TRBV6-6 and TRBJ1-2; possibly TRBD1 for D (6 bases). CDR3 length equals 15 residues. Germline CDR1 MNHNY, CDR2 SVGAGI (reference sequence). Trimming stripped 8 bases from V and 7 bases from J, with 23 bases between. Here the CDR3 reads CASCRSLTGTSGYTF. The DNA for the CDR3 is TGTGCCAGCTGTCGATCGCTTACCGGGACAAGTGGCTACACCTTC.

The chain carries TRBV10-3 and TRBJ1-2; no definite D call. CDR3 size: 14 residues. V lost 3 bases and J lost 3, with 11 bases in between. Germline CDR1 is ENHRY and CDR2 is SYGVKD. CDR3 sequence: CAISDRGVDYGYTF. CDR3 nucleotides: TGTGCCATCAGTGATCGGGGTGTGGACTATGGCTACACCTTC.

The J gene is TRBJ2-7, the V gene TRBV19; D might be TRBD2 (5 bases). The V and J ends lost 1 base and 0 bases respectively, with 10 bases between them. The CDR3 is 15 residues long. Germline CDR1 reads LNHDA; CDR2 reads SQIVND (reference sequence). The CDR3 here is CASSIGATSSYEQYF. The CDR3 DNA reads TGTGCCAGTAGTATAGGGGCCACTAGCTCCTACGAGCAGTACTTC.